This passage covers 6 T cell receptor beta chains from one sample sequenced in a study of tumor-infiltrating lymphocytes in primary liver carcinoma. The blood RNA (from unsorted whole blood) was obtained, and germline DNA was also extracted. TCR beta cDNA came from roughly 0.45 ug total RNA, primed with a constant-region primer. ARM-PCR was slightly modified, and three nested multiplex PCR rounds with it gave rise to the TCR beta libraries. TRBV1-TRBV30 forward and Cbeta reverse primers drove the first two approximately 10-cycle rounds. TCRdb re-analysed the multiplex PCR reads in MiXCR, keeping a single row per CDR3 protein. Among about 310,000 distinct CDR3 sequences, roughly two thirds were seen once, and the ten largest hold roughly 10%. Source material: peripheral blood. All receptors derive from a man aged 40-49 years with primary liver carcinoma and hepatitis B virus infection.

This chain links TRBV28 with TRBJ1-1; D call uncertain. In germline, CDR1 is MDHEN, CDR2 SYDVKM. The length of the CDR3 is 11 residues. V was cut by 6 bases and J by 5 bases, with 7 bases left in between. CDR3 nucleotides: TGTGCCAGCAGAGAAGGGACTGAAGCTTTCTTT. Translation gives CASREGTEAFF.

This clonotype occurred many times. The V gene is TRBV4-3, the J gene TRBJ2-1, with D tentatively TRBD2 (6 bases). CDR1 is LGHNA and CDR2 is YSLEER in the germline V gene. Trimming shortened V by 0 bases and J by 8 bases, and 14 bases separated the two germline ends. The CDR3 consists of 15 residues. CDR3 DNA: TGCGCCAGCAGCCAAGATTTCCTAGCGCGCGATGAGCAGTTCTTC. This sequence encodes CASSQDFLARDEQFF.

Turning to this clonotype: At one end, the junction sequence differs from germline, possibly due to a read error. The chain is built from TRBV4-1 and TRBJ2-3; TRBD2 is a possible D gene (5 bases). In germline, CDR1 is MGHRA, CDR2 YSYEKL. This CDR3 spans 16 amino acids. CDR3 protein: CASSQDRTQGTDTQYF. The DNA for the CDR3 is TGTGCCAGCAGCCAAGATCGGACTCAGGGCACAGATACGCAGTATTTT.

This clonotype appeared many times. The rearrangement joins TRBV10-1 to TRBJ2-1; D is possibly TRBD2 (6 bases). V gave up 3 bases and J gave up 7 bases, with 13 bases separating them. This CDR3 has 14 residues. CDR1 is WNHNN, CDR2 SYGVQD, per germline (reference sequence). In DNA, the CDR3 is TGCGCCAGCAGTGAAAGCGGGCCCCGAAATGAGCAGTTCTTC. Translating it yields CASSESGPRNEQFF.

Notes on this clonotype: With a much larger clone just one base away, this may be a read error. The chain is built from TRBV29-1 and TRBJ2-7; 7 bases fit TRBD1. This CDR3 has 12 residues. The V gene's germline CDR1 is SQVTM and CDR2 ANQGSEA. As DNA, the CDR3 is TGCAGCGTTGCCAGGGACAGCTACGAGCGGTACTTC. Its translation: CSVARDSYERYF.

About this clonotype: One junction end disagrees with the germline gene, perhaps due to a read error. This chain connects TRBV11-2 to TRBJ2-5; tentatively, D is TRBD2 (5 bases). The CDR3 totals 14 residues. CDR1 is SGHAT and CDR2 is FQNNGV in the germline V gene. The CDR3 DNA reads TGTGCCGGCAGCGGCTTCTACGGCCAAGAGACCCAGTATTTC. The encoded protein is CAGSGFYGQETQYF. Drawing the rest from reference TRBV11-2 and TRBJ2-5, the complete variable domain is EAGVAQSPRYKIIEKRQSVAFWCNPISGHATLYWYQQILGQGPKLLIQFQNNGVVDDSQLPKDRFSAERLKGVDSTLKIQPAKLEDSAVYLCAGSGFYGQETQYFGPGTRLLVL.